The rows below give T cell receptor beta chains drawn from one sample of a study of identical twins. One entry per CDR3 protein results from TCRdb running MiXCR on the 5' RACE reads. Of around 480,000 distinct CDR3 sequences listed, more than 13% are singletons. This sample also appeared in a second study, on yellow fever vaccine responses in identical twins.

Sequencing was carried out using CD4+ T cells sorted from blood. The receptors stem from a woman aged 18-35 years in good health. CDR3s include the opening cysteine and the closing phenylalanine or tryptophan. D genes are given only for firm matches. Some rows mark clone size as missing; the rest say once, few, many or name a class of expanded clone.

clone size	V gene	D gene	J gene	CDR3 DNA	CDR3 protein
few	TRBV18	TRBD1	TRBJ2-7	TGTGCCAGCTCACCGCTGCGACAGGGGGCGAACTCCTACGAGCAGTACTTC	CASSPLRQGANSYEQYF
many	TRBV2	NA	TRBJ2-3	TGTGCCAGCAGAGGCTACGGGGGTGTAGCGACAGATACGCAGTATTTT	CASRGYGGVATDTQYF
NA	TRBV30	NA	TRBJ2-3	TGTGCCTGGAGTCTAGATACGCAGTATTTT	CAWSLDTQYF
NA	TRBV6-1	NA	TRBJ2-7	TGTGCCAGCACTACGAACAGGGCCCACGAGCAGTACTTC	CASTTNRAHEQYF
many	TRBV5-1	NA	TRBJ1-5	TGCGCCAGCAGCGAGGGGGGCAGTCAGCCCCAGCATTTT	CASSEGGSQPQHF
few	TRBV15	NA	TRBJ2-7	TGTGCCACCAGCATAGGACAGAACTACGAGCAGTACTTC	CATSIGQNYEQYF
few	TRBV6-5	NA	TRBJ2-2	TGTGCCAGCAGTTACTCGGGGGGGCAGGTCGGGGAGCTGTTTTTT	CASSYSGGQVGELFF
NA	TRBV7-9	NA	TRBJ1-5	TGTGCCAGCAGCGCGAACAGTGAAAATCAGCCCCAGCATTTT	CASSANSENQPQHF
few	TRBV3-1	TRBD2	TRBJ2-7	TGTGCCAGCAGCCAAGCCGGGACTAGCAGACCCTACGAGCAGTACTTC	CASSQAGTSRPYEQYF
NA	TRBV6-1	TRBD1	TRBJ2-5	TGTGCCAGCAGGGGACAGGGTGAAGGAAAGACCCAGTACTTC	CASRGQGEGKTQYF
NA	TRBV27	TRBD2	TRBJ2-7	TGTGCCAGCAGTTTACTAGCGGTGGGTACCTACGAGCAGTACTTC	CASSLLAVGTYEQYF
few	TRBV6-6	NA	TRBJ1-5	TGTGCCAGCAGTCCCCCAGGGCAGCCCCAGCATTTT	CASSPPGQPQHF
NA	TRBV6-1	TRBD1	TRBJ1-1	TGTGCCACGCGACAGGGGTTCGGAATTAACACTGAAGCTTTCTTT	CATRQGFGINTEAFF
few	TRBV12-3/TRBV12-4	TRBD1	TRBJ2-5	TGTGCCAGCAGTGTCCGGGACAGGGTAGACAAACAAGAGACCCAGTACTTC	CASSVRDRVDKQETQYF
NA	TRBV4-1	NA	TRBJ2-7	TGCGCCAGCAGCCAAGAATTTGCACCAACCTACGAGCAGTACTTC	CASSQEFAPTYEQYF
many	TRBV15	NA	TRBJ2-1	TGTGCCACCAGCAGAGAGCCGCTAGGGGGTGAGCAGTTCTTC	CATSREPLGGEQFF
NA	TRBV11-2	TRBD2	TRBJ2-4	TGTGCCAGCAGCTTAGAGGCTGGGACTAGCGGGGGTGTCTTTCAGTACTTC	CASSLEAGTSGGVFQYF
NA	TRBV12-3/TRBV12-4	TRBD2	TRBJ2-7	TGTGCCAGCAGCGGGGGGGGTTTAGGTGAGCGCTCCTACGAGCAGTACTTC	CASSGGGLGERSYEQYF
NA	TRBV11-2	TRBD1	TRBJ2-7	TGTGCCAGCAGCTTAACGGGGACAGCCTCCTACGAGCAGTACTTC	CASSLTGTASYEQYF
many	TRBV24-1	NA	TRBJ1-1	TGTGCCACCAGTGACTTGAACACTGAAGCTTTCTTT	CATSDLNTEAFF
few	TRBV6-2/TRBV6-3	NA	TRBJ2-7	TGTGCCAGCAGTTACTCAAAGGACGCACTACACGAGCAGTACTTC	CASSYSKDALHEQYF
NA	TRBV7-3	TRBD2	TRBJ2-1	TGTGCCAGCAGCTTAAGGGGACTAGCGCTGACCGAAAGCTCCTACAATGAGCAGTTCTTC	CASSLRGLALTESSYNEQFF
many	TRBV24-1	NA	TRBJ2-7	TGTGCCACCAGTGATGCCCGGGATACCCATTACGAGCAGTACTTC	CATSDARDTHYEQYF
NA	TRBV4-3	TRBD2	TRBJ2-3	TGCGCCAGCAGCCTTGACTCGGGACTAGCCGGCGCAGATACGCAGTATTTT	CASSLDSGLAGADTQYF
NA	TRBV5-1	TRBD2	TRBJ2-2	TGCGCCAGCAATCCGCGGGAGGGCACCGGGGAGCTGTTTTTT	CASNPREGTGELFF
NA	TRBV12-3/TRBV12-4	TRBD1	TRBJ1-1	TGTGCCAGCAGCCTCACGACAGGGGTCGCTGAAGCTTTCTTT	CASSLTTGVAEAFF
NA	TRBV19	TRBD2	TRBJ2-1	TGTGCCAGTACACGGACTAGCGGGGCGCACGATGAGCAGTTCTTC	CASTRTSGAHDEQFF
many	TRBV10-3	NA	TRBJ1-5	TGTGCCACCGCGACCGGCAATCAGCCCCAGCATTTT	CATATGNQPQHF
NA	TRBV20-1	TRBD1	TRBJ2-2	TGCAGTGCTGAAAGGACAGGGAACACCGGGGAGCTGTTTTTT	CSAERTGNTGELFF
NA	TRBV9	TRBD2	TRBJ2-5	TGTGCCAGCAGCGCGAGCGGGGAAGGGGAGACCCAGTACTTC	CASSASGEGETQYF
NA	TRBV5-1	NA	TRBJ2-1	TGCGCCAGCAGCTTGGCCCTGGCGGGGAGTGAGCAGTTCTTC	CASSLALAGSEQFF
few	TRBV4-2	TRBD2	TRBJ2-5	TGTGCCAGCAGCCAGGAACTAGCGGGAGCCGGGGAGACCCAGTACTTC	CASSQELAGAGETQYF
many	TRBV29-1	NA	TRBJ2-5	TGCAGCGTTTTGGAGACCCAAGAGACCCAGTACTTC	CSVLETQETQYF
NA	TRBV29-1	TRBD2	TRBJ2-7	TGCAGCGTCTCAGGGACTAGCGGGAGAACATCGGGCCTCTACGAGCAGTACTTC	CSVSGTSGRTSGLYEQYF
few	TRBV28	NA	TRBJ2-7	TGTGCCAGCAGTTTATCTAAGGGCCCTTACGAGCAGTACTTC	CASSLSKGPYEQYF
few	TRBV6-5	NA	TRBJ1-6	TGTGCCAGCAGTTACGCGGCGATCGGTTATTCACCCCTCCACTTT	CASSYAAIGYSPLHF
few	TRBV2	NA	TRBJ1-4	TGTGCCAGCAGTGACGGCTCGGCCGATGAAAAACTGTTTTTT	CASSDGSADEKLFF